This TCR beta chain was observed in a study of HIV-infected patients and healthy controls. The CDR3 has 13 residues. Between the trimmed V and J ends, which lost 1 base and 6 bases, there was a span of 10 bases. Germline values: CDR1 DFQATT, CDR2 SNEGSKA (reference sequence). Study findings and constraints: Compared with controls, mean Gini indices were significantly raised in HIV-infected repertoires, possibly indicating oligoclonality. HIV+ repertoires were severely depleted of MAIT alpha-chain CDR3s, unlike healthy controls.

By its share, this clonotype is medium-sized. Its matching antigen is unknown. All unsorted peripheral T cells were captured because whole blood was used without fractionation. cDNA was made from roughly 500 ng RNA using alpha and beta constant primers. Separate chain-specific third strand synthesis with multiplexing indices produced the alpha and beta libraries. One primer pair amplified all rearrangements per chain; each cDNA got molecular barcodes. Ligation attached cDNA to a 5' RACE adapter that carried a random hexamer and SP2 site. TCRdb called the 5' RACE reads again in MiXCR, with one record for every CDR3 protein. The table shows 10,000 to 15,000 distinct CDR3 sequences, with around 5% occurring only once.

The source is an adult in good health. Sequences were obtained from blood. The chain carries TRBV20-1 and TRBJ2-4; D gene ambiguous. The CDR3 loop is CSARVPVRNIQYF. CDR3 bases: TGCAGTGCTAGAGTGCCGGTCCGAAACATTCAGTACTTC.